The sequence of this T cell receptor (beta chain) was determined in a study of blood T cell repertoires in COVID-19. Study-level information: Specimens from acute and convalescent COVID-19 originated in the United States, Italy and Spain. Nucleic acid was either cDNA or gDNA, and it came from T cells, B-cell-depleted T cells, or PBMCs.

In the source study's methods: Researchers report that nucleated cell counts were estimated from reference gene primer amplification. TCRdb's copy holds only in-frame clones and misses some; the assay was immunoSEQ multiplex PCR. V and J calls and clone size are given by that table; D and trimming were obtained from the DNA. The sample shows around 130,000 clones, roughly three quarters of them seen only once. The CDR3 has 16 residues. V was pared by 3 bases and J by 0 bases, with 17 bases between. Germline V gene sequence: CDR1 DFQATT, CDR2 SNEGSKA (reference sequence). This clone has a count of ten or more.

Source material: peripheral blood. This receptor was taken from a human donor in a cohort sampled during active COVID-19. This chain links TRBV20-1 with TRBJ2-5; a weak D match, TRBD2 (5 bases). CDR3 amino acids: CSASSRRGLYQETQYF. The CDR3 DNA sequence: TGCAGTGCTAGTTCCCGAAGAGGACTGTACCAAGAGACCCAGTACTTC.